This section outlines one T cell receptor (beta chain) sequence together with its context. Its cognate antigen is unknown. Indicated time point: blood 2 weeks post-SBRT. The treatment: 15 Gy SBRT to primary tumor, nephrectomy 4 weeks later. The sample originates from a study of radiation and T cells in renal cell carcinoma. Study details: Nephrectomy followed 15 Gy stereotactic body radiation by 4 weeks.

This CDR3 comprises 17 residues. Trimming removed 3 bases from V and 1 base from J, with 18 bases in between. Germline V CDR1 and CDR2: LGHNA, YNFKEQ. TCRdb keeps only in-frame clones here, not all; method: immunoSEQ multiplex PCR. This sample carries 100,000 to 150,000 clones, about 81% of them seen once, and the ten largest clones take under 6.5%. General observations from the study: In blood, top tumor clones expanded by 2 weeks, shrinking by 4. Baseline intratumoral clonotype presence is unknown without pretreatment biopsies.

V usage is TRBV4-2 and J usage is TRBJ1-1, with a tentative D call TRBD1 (5 bases). The source of this sequence is a man over 45 with renal cell carcinoma. The input for sequencing was blood, taken from a patient whose treatment included radiotherapy and nephrectomy. In nucleotides, the CDR3 is TGTGCCAGCAGCCAGGACATTAGACGGAACCCGAACACTGAAGCTTTCTTT. The encoded protein is CASSQDIRRNPNTEAFF.